Following are 27 T cell receptor beta chains from one sample sequenced in a study of blood T cell repertoires in COVID-19. Using immunoSEQ multiplex PCR, the repertoire was profiled, and TCRdb retains in-frame clones only, with some absent. The sample has more than 300,000 clones; about 90% are singletons. Sequenced input: PBMCs or T cells enriched from blood (not recorded which). Every receptor here comes from a man aged 40-50 years in a cohort exposed to, infected with or recovered from COVID-19 (not recorded which).

The V call is TRBV2, the J call TRBJ1-5; D possibly corresponds to TRBD1 (5 bases). V lost 6 bases and J lost 5, with 11 bases in between. CDR1 and CDR2 from the germline V gene are SNHLY and FYNNEI. The CDR3 contains 13 residues. CDR3 loop: CASRDNQDQPQHF. Written as DNA, the CDR3 is TGTGCCAGCAGGGACAACCAGGATCAGCCCCAGCATTTT.

The chain links TRBV29-1 to TRBJ1-2; D possibly corresponds to TRBD1 (6 bases). Between the trimmed V and J ends, which lost 2 bases and 4 bases, there was a span of 11 bases. This CDR3 contains 13 residues. CDR1 and CDR2 (germline): SQVTM, ANQGSEA. Here the CDR3 DNA reads TGCAGCGTTGAATCAGGGGTTGGCTATGGCTACACCTTC. Amino acid sequence: CSVESGVGYGYTF. Full variable domain (rest looked up from reference TRBV29-1 and TRBJ1-2): SAVISQKPSRDICQRGTSLTIQCQVDSQVTMMFWYRQQPGQSLTLIATANQGSEATYESGFVIDKFPISRPNLTFSTLTVSNMSPEDSSIYLCSVESGVGYGYTFGSGTRLTVV.

The chain has TRBV14 and TRBJ2-1; 8 nucleotides match TRBD1. Germline V gene data show CDR1 as SGHDN and CDR2 as FVKESK. The CDR3 extends over 16 amino acids. J was trimmed by 8 bases and V by 1 base; bases with no gene match: 10. CDR3 amino acids: CASSQGRGRREYEQFF. CDR3 nucleotide sequence: TGTGCCAGCAGCCAAGGCAGGGGGCGCCGGGAGTATGAGCAGTTCTTC.

The rearrangement links TRBV3-1 (or the pseudogene TRBV3-2) to TRBJ1-5, with D tentatively TRBD1 (5 bases). Trimming removed 6 bases from V and 5 bases from J, with 11 bases in between. Germline V gives CDR1 LGHDT, CDR2 YNNKEL (reference sequence). The CDR3 has 13 residues. The CDR3 protein is CASSGRAHQPQHF. The CDR3 nucleotides are TGTGCCAGCAGTGGCAGGGCCCATCAGCCCCAGCATTTT.

This chain connects TRBV27 to TRBJ1-6; D unresolved. The V and J ends lost 4 bases and 0 bases respectively, with 19 bases between them. CDR3 length: 19 amino acids. CDR1 and CDR2 from the germline V gene are MNHEY and SMNVEV (reference sequence). DNA for the CDR3: TGTGCCAGCAGTTCACAGATTGCGGCAGGAGGCTCCTATAATTCACCCCTCCACTTT. Its translation is CASSSQIAAGGSYNSPLHF.

V and J are TRBV7-9 and TRBJ2-4; TRBD1 aligns across 7 bases. The CDR3 runs to 15 residues. With 5 bases clipped from V and 2 bases from J, the junction kept 6 bases outside the gene matches. CDR1 and CDR2 from the germline V gene are SEHNR and FQNEAQ (reference sequence). The CDR3 reads CASSTTGQTKNIQYF. For the CDR3, the DNA is TGTGCCAGCAGCACGACAGGGCAGACCAAAAACATTCAGTACTTC.

The CDR3 protein is CASSYTSGANTGELFF. The CDR3 coding sequence is TGCGCCAGCAGCTACACTAGCGGGGCGAACACCGGGGAGCTGTTTTTT. The rearrangement links TRBV5-1 to TRBJ2-2; 10 bases agree with TRBD2. Unmatched junction bases numbered 2, after V lost 3 bases and J lost 0 bases. The CDR3 length is 16 residues. Germline-derived CDR1 and CDR2 are SGHRS and YFSETQ.

This clone was seen more than once but under ten times. This sequence joins TRBV24-1 and TRBJ2-3; no reliable D call. Trimming cost V 2 bases and J 1 base, with 6 bases left between them. This CDR3 region has 14 residues. Germline CDR1 and CDR2: KGHDR and SFDVKD. In DNA form, the CDR3 reads TGTGCCACCAGTGATTCGGGTGGCACAGATACGCAGTATTTT. This gives the protein CATSDSGGTDTQYF.

The chain is built from TRBV19 and TRBJ2-7, with D possibly being TRBD2 (6 bases). This CDR3 has 14 residues. The V end was cut by 8 bases, the J end by 5 bases, with 19 bases between. CDR1 LNHDA and CDR2 SQIVND come from the germline V gene (reference sequence). CDR3 nucleotide sequence: TGTGCCAGTGGCCAAACCGGGAGTCCCAACGAGCAGTACTTC. Amino acids: CASGQTGSPNEQYF. Based on the CDR3 plus reference TRBV19 and TRBJ2-7, the full variable domain is DGGITQSPKYLFRKEGQNVTLSCEQNLNHDAMYWYRQDPGQGLRLIYYSQIVNDFQKGDIAEGYSVSREKKESFPLTVTSAQKNPTAFYLCASGQTGSPNEQYFGPGTRLTVT.

This chain connects TRBV5-1 to TRBJ1-4, with a weak D call TRBD1 (5 bases). The germline V gene encodes CDR1 SGHRS and CDR2 YFSETQ. This CDR3 region has 15 residues. V shed 2 bases and J shed 8 bases, with 16 bases lying between them. The CDR3 bases are TGCGCCAGCAGCTTCGTTGGGCAGGGTGGAGAAAAACTGTTTTTT. Protein: CASSFVGQGGEKLFF.

This clone has just one count. This chain connects TRBV19 to TRBJ2-2, with D hard to call. CDR1 and CDR2 from the germline V gene are LNHDA and SQIVND (reference sequence). With 3 bases removed from V and 1 base from J, the gap between germline ends came to 6 bases. This CDR3 comprises 14 residues. The CDR3 region has the DNA TGTGCCAGTAGTATGTCAGGGAACACCGGGGAGCTGTTTTTT. This gives the protein CASSMSGNTGELFF.

In this sample, this clone turned up once. The CDR3 protein is CASSEGSLSGNTIYF. The CDR3 nucleotides read TGCGCCAGCAGTGAGGGCAGCCTCTCTGGAAACACCATATATTTT. V is TRBV5-1 and J is TRBJ1-3, with no clear D. The CDR3 extends over 15 amino acids. Germline CDR1 and CDR2: SGHRS and YFSETQ. V lost 5 bases to trimming and J lost 0 bases, with 12 bases between them. The full variable domain, with the rest looked up from reference TRBV5-1 and TRBJ1-3, is KAGVTQTPRYLIKTRGQQVTLSCSPISGHRSVSWYQQTPGQGLQFLFEYFSETQRNKGNFPGRFSGRQFSNSRSEMNVSTLELGDSALYLCASSEGSLSGNTIYFGEGSWLTVV.

This chain uses TRBV18 with TRBJ2-5; 7 bases are a match to TRBD2. Per the germline V gene, CDR1 is KGHSH and CDR2 is LQKENI. V shed 5 bases and J 0 bases; nucleotides not matched to a gene: 6. This CDR3 has 15 amino acids. The CDR3 loop is CASSDSRGDQETQYF. The CDR3 region has the DNA TGTGCCAGCTCAGACTCCCGGGGGGACCAAGAGACCCAGTACTTC.

This clone was seen only once. The chain employs TRBV2 and TRBJ2-6, with a possible D match to TRBD2 (5 bases). Trimming left V 11 bases short and J 0 bases short, with 11 bases between. The CDR3 is 14 residues long. Germline V gives CDR1 SNHLY, CDR2 FYNNEI. This CDR3 reads CAAGLYSGANVLTF. CDR3 DNA: TGTGCCGCCGGACTGTACTCTGGGGCCAACGTCCTGACTTTC. Using reference TRBV2 and TRBJ2-6 for the parts outside the CDR3, the full variable domain is EPEVTQTPSHQVTQMGQEVILRCVPISNHLYFYWYRQILGQKVEFLVSFYNNEISEKSEIFDDQFSVERPDGSNFTLKIRSTKLEDSAMYFCAAGLYSGANVLTFGAGSRLTVL.

This clone is a singleton in its sample. V and J are TRBV5-1 and TRBJ2-3, with 12 bases matching TRBD2. CDR3 length equals 16 residues. The V segment lost 6 bases and the J segment 5 bases; nucleotides outside the gene matches: 10. Germline V gene sequence: CDR1 SGHRS, CDR2 YFSETQ. CDR3 amino acids: CASKRASGREGDTQYF. The CDR3 DNA follows: TGCGCCAGCAAAAGGGCTAGCGGGAGGGAGGGAGATACGCAGTATTTT.

In its sample, this clone was seen once. Different DNA sequences within this sample yield the same CDR3. This sequence joins TRBV30 and TRBJ1-1; D possibly corresponds to TRBD1 (5 bases). V was trimmed by 0 bases and J by 3 bases, leaving 11 bases between them. This CDR3 is built from 14 residues. The germline V gene encodes CDR1 GTSNPN and CDR2 SVGIG (reference sequence). The CDR3 here is CAWSVGRVDTEAFF. The CDR3, as DNA: TGTGCCTGGAGTGTCGGCAGGGTGGACACTGAAGCTTTCTTT. Using reference TRBV30 and TRBJ1-1 for the parts outside the CDR3, the full variable domain is SQTIHQWPATLVQPVGSPLSLECTVEGTSNPNLYWYRQAAGRGLQLLFYSVGIGQISSEVPQNLSASRPQDRQFILSSKKLLLSDSGFYLCAWSVGRVDTEAFFGQGTRLTVV.

This chain connects TRBV5-5 to TRBJ1-2, with TRBD1 identical over 9 bases. Germline assignment: CDR1 SGHKS and CDR2 YYEKEE (reference sequence). The V segment lost 5 bases and the J segment 1 base; nucleotides outside the gene matches: 3. CDR3 size: 14 residues. CDR3: CASRTTGGNYGYTF. The CDR3 DNA sequence: TGTGCCAGCAGAACGACAGGGGGTAACTATGGCTACACCTTC.

This clone has only a few counts. V gene TRBV18 combines with J gene TRBJ2-1; TRBD2 aligns across 9 bases. The V gene end was trimmed by 0 bases and the J gene end by 9 bases; junction bases not matched to a gene: 6. CDR3 length: 15 amino acids. Germline lookup yields CDR1 KGHSH and CDR2 LQKENI. CDR3 DNA sequence: TGTGCCAGCTCACCACCGATTAGCGGGAGAGGTGAGCAGTTCTTC. Translating it yields CASSPPISGRGEQFF.

This chain joins TRBV6-2 or TRBV6-3 and TRBJ2-2; a possible D gene is TRBD2 (6 bases). The CDR3 contains 14 residues. Trimming cost V 5 bases and J 2 bases, with 9 bases left between them. Germline assignment: CDR1 MNHEY and CDR2 SVGEGT. As DNA, the CDR3 is TGTGCCAGCAGTCGGGCGGGAAACACCGGGGAGCTGTTTTTT. As protein: CASSRAGNTGELFF.

The table lists this clone with a count of one. This sequence joins TRBV29-1 and TRBJ2-7, with 11 bases lining up with TRBD2. After removal of 0 bases from V and 0 bases from J, the junction contained 4 bases not matched to a gene. In germline, CDR1 is SQVTM, CDR2 ANQGSEA. The CDR3 runs 16 residues. CDR3 region: CSVEENTSGSSYEQYF. The CDR3 DNA sequence: TGCAGCGTTGAAGAGAATACTAGCGGGAGCTCCTACGAGCAGTACTTC.

The genes are TRBV7-9 and TRBJ1-1; D unresolved. With 5 bases removed from V and 0 bases from J, the gap between germline ends came to 10 bases. Germline V CDR1 and CDR2: SEHNR, FQNEAQ (reference sequence). The CDR3 extends over 14 amino acids. The chain's CDR3 is CASSAQVVNTEAFF. The CDR3, as DNA: TGTGCCAGCAGCGCTCAGGTAGTGAACACTGAAGCTTTCTTT.

This sequence joins TRBV7-9 and TRBJ2-1, with 10 nucleotides matching TRBD2. This CDR3 region has 15 residues. V lost 5 bases and J lost 2; bases outside the gene matches: 3. From germline, CDR1 is SEHNR and CDR2 FQNEAQ (reference sequence). Here the CDR3 reads CASSRTSGPYNEQFF. DNA for the CDR3: TGTGCCAGCAGCCGGACTAGCGGACCCTACAATGAGCAGTTCTTC. Drawing the rest from reference TRBV7-9 and TRBJ2-1, the complete variable domain is DTGVSQNPRHKITKRGQNVTFRCDPISEHNRLYWYRQTLGQGPEFLTYFQNEAQLEKSRLLSDRFSAERPKGSFSTLEIQRTEQGDSAMYLCASSRTSGPYNEQFFGPGTRLTVL.

The V gene is TRBV27, the J gene TRBJ1-5, with no clear D. The V gene lost 2 bases and the J gene lost 1 base, with 9 bases spanning the gap. The V gene's germline CDR1 is MNHEY and CDR2 SMNVEV (reference sequence). The CDR3 totals 15 residues. The CDR3: CASSLDPRSNQPQHF. CDR3 nucleotide sequence: TGTGCCAGCAGTTTAGACCCGAGGAGCAATCAGCCCCAGCATTTT.

The chain couples TRBV4-2 to TRBJ2-7; a weak D match, TRBD2 (5 bases). The CDR3 length is 16 residues. In germline, CDR1 is LGHNA, CDR2 YNFKEQ. Trimming removed 0 bases at V and 3 bases at J, with 15 bases between. As DNA, the CDR3 is TGTGCCAGCAGCCAAGATCTCGCCGGGATCCTCTACGAGCAGTACTTC. It translates to CASSQDLAGILYEQYF.

This chain joins TRBV27 and TRBJ2-1, with D tentatively TRBD2 (5 bases). CDR1 and CDR2 from the germline V gene are MNHEY and SMNVEV (reference sequence). Deletions cut 6 bases from V and 6 bases from J, with 6 bases between. This CDR3 has 11 amino acids. The CDR3 DNA reads as TGTGCCAGCAGCCGGGGCAATGAGCAGTTCTTC. Translating gives CASSRGNEQFF.

This chain joins TRBV7-2 and TRBJ2-7; 8 bases map to TRBD2. In germline, CDR1 is SGHTA, CDR2 FQGNSA. This CDR3 spans 17 amino acids. J gave up 4 bases and V 5 bases, and 16 bases lay outside the gene matches. CDR3 sequence (DNA): TGTGCCAGCAGCCCGGGGGGGACTAGACGGTTGTCGTACGAGCAGTACTTC. As protein: CASSPGGTRRLSYEQYF.

The chain carries TRBV21-1 and TRBJ1-3; TRBD1 is the table's D call and was not checked against the DNA. TRBV21-1 is tagged as a pseudogene. This CDR3 is 18 amino acids long. The CDR3 protein is CASSTRGGPPLSGNTIYF. The CDR3 DNA is TGTGCCAGCAGCACCCGAGGGGGACCGCCACTTTCTGGAAACACCATATATTTT.